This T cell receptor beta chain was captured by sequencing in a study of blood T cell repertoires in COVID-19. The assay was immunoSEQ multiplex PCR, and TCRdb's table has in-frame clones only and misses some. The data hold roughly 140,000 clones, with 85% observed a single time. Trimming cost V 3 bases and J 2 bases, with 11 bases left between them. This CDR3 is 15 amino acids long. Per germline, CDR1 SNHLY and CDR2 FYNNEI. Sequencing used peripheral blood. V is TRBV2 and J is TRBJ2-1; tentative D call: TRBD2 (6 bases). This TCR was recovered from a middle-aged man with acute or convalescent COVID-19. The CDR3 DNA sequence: TGTGCCAGCAGTGAGGGGACTCCCGCCTACAATGAGCAGTTCTTC. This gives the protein CASSEGTPAYNEQFF.